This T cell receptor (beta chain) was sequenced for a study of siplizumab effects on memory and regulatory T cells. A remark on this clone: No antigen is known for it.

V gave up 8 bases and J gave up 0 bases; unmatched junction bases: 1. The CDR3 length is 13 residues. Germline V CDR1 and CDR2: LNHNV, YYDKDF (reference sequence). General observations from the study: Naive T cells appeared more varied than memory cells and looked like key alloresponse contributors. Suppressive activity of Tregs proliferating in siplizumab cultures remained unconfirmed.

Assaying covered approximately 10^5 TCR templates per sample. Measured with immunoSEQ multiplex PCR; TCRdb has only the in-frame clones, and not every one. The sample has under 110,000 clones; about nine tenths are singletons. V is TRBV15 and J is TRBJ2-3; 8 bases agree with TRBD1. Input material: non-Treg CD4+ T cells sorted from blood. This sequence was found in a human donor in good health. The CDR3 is CATGQGSTDTQYF. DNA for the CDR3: TGTGCCACCGGACAGGGTAGCACAGATACGCAGTATTTT.